These 20 T cell receptor beta chains were sequenced from one sample in a study of blood T cell repertoires in COVID-19. Libraries were prepared by immunoSEQ multiplex PCR; TCRdb keeps only in-frame clonotypes and omits some of them. The repertoire consists of roughly 170,000 clones, with approximately 87% occurring once and the leading ten covering around an eighth. The sequencing sample was made of peripheral blood. Receptors were obtained from a woman in her seventies with COVID-19, enrolled during active disease.

V usage is TRBV3-1 (or the pseudogene TRBV3-2) and J usage is TRBJ2-7; D may be TRBD2 (6 bases). The CDR3 contains 15 residues. V lost 1 base and J lost 4, with 14 bases in between. CDR1 LGHDT and CDR2 YNNKEL come from the germline V gene (reference sequence). The CDR3 DNA sequence: TGTGCCAGCAGCCAAGCGGGGACTGGATCATACGAGCAGTACTTC. Amino acids: CASSQAGTGSYEQYF.

A single count supports this clone. CDR3 sequence reads: CASSLAVGGFSTDTQYF. The CDR3 DNA reads as TGCGCCAGCAGCTTGGCCGTCGGGGGTTTTAGCACAGATACGCAGTATTTT. This chain links TRBV5-1 with TRBJ2-3, with a tentative D call TRBD2 (6 bases). V was pared by 0 bases and J by 0 bases, with 14 bases between. CDR1 and CDR2 from the germline V gene are SGHRS and YFSETQ. The CDR3 is 17 residues long.

This chain connects TRBV3-1 (or the pseudogene TRBV3-2) to TRBJ1-4; D remains unclear. The CDR3 loop spans 12 amino acids. Germline CDR1 is LGHDT and CDR2 is YNNKEL (reference sequence). V dropped 4 bases and J dropped 7 bases, with 7 bases sitting between them. The CDR3 DNA follows: TGTGCCAGCAGCCCCGGGGTTGAAAAACTGTTTTTT. Translated: CASSPGVEKLFF.

The genes are TRBV6-5 and TRBJ2-7; a weak D match, TRBD1 (6 bases). Germline V lookup: CDR1 MNHEY, CDR2 SVGAGI. The CDR3 consists of 14 residues. V gave up 7 bases and J gave up 6 bases, with 19 bases separating them. CDR3 sequence (DNA): TGTGCCAGCATTGCCTTAGACAGGAAAAGCGAGCAGTACTTC. This codes for CASIALDRKSEQYF.

This clone was counted a few times. The J gene is TRBJ1-1, the V gene TRBV2; tentatively, D is TRBD1 (6 bases). Germline V gives CDR1 SNHLY, CDR2 FYNNEI. The V end was cut by 5 bases, the J end by 8 bases, with 21 bases between. The CDR3 extends over 15 amino acids. CDR3 DNA sequence: TGTGCCAGCAGTCCCCAGCCACAGGGTCCTCTGGAAGCTTTCTTT. Amino acid sequence: CASSPQPQGPLEAFF. Together with reference TRBV2 and TRBJ1-1, the CDR3 gives the full variable domain: EPEVTQTPSHQVTQMGQEVILRCVPISNHLYFYWYRQILGQKVEFLVSFYNNEISEKSEIFDDQFSVERPDGSNFTLKIRSTKLEDSAMYFCASSPQPQGPLEAFFGQGTRLTVV.

This chain joins TRBV7-9 and TRBJ2-1, with 11 bases matching TRBD2. The CDR3 has 16 amino acids. With 3 bases clipped from V and 9 bases from J, the junction kept 10 bases outside the gene matches. Germline V gene sequence: CDR1 SEHNR, CDR2 FQNEAQ (reference sequence). CDR3 nucleotides: TGTGCCAGCAGCTTGTACCTTAGCGGGAGGGGTAGTGAGCAGTTCTTC. This translates into CASSLYLSGRGSEQFF.

V usage is TRBV5-4 and J usage is TRBJ2-7; 7 bases match TRBD2. The germline V gene encodes CDR1 SGHNT and CDR2 YYREEE (reference sequence). Unmatched junction bases numbered 9, after V lost 1 base and J lost 5 bases. This CDR3 is 15 amino acids long. The CDR3: CASSLMGGPENEQYF. CDR3 bases: TGTGCCAGCAGCTTGATGGGAGGGCCGGAGAACGAGCAGTACTTC.

The chain employs TRBV5-4 and TRBJ2-7; 9 bases are a match to TRBD2. The CDR3 is made up of 16 amino acids. Trimming cost V 0 bases and J 3 bases; bases outside gene matches: 7. The germline gives CDR1 SGHNT, CDR2 YYREEE (reference sequence). CDR3 loop: CASSLGGTSNSYEQYF. The CDR3 region has the DNA TGTGCCAGCAGCTTGGGTGGGACTAGCAATAGCTACGAGCAGTACTTC.

This chain links TRBV28 with TRBJ2-2; TRBD2 matches at 10 bases. The ends lost 9 bases at V and 4 bases at J; junction bases unmatched: 5. This CDR3 has 14 residues. Germline V gene data show CDR1 as MDHEN and CDR2 as SYDVKM. CDR3 in DNA: TGTGCCAGAAGGGCTAGCGGGAGCACCGGGGAGCTGTTTTTT. This codes for CARRASGSTGELFF.

This clone was observed once. The chain couples TRBV6-2 or TRBV6-3 to TRBJ2-2; TRBD2 matches 7 bases. V lost 6 bases, J lost 6 bases, and 10 bases stayed unmatched. This CDR3 has 15 residues. Germline CDR1 reads MNHEY; CDR2 reads SVGEGT. The CDR3 sequence: CASSLKRGGAGELFF. The DNA for the CDR3 is TGTGCCAGCAGCCTTAAGCGGGGTGGGGCCGGGGAGCTGTTTTTT.

The CDR3 DNA reads TGTGCCATCAGGGCTAGCGGGCCGTCCTACGAGCAGTACTTC. It is translated as CAIRASGPSYEQYF. V usage is TRBV10-3 and J usage is TRBJ2-7; 8 bases align to TRBD2. Unmatched junction bases numbered 5, after V lost 6 bases and J lost 1 base. Germline values: CDR1 ENHRY, CDR2 SYGVKD. The CDR3 sequence is 14 residues long.

CDR3 nucleotides: TGTGCCAGCAGTCTAGCGGATAACACCGGGGAGCTGTTTTTT. Residues: CASSLADNTGELFF. V and J are TRBV9 and TRBJ2-2; 7 bases match TRBD2. The CDR3 is 14 amino acids. The germline CDR1 and CDR2 sequences are SGDLS and YYNGEE. After removal of 5 bases from V and 2 bases from J, the junction contained 3 bases not matched to a gene.

The chain carries TRBV7-3 and TRBJ2-1; TRBD2 matches at 13 bases. The CDR3 loop spans 14 amino acids. In germline, CDR1 is SGHTA, CDR2 FQGTGA. V was pared by 5 bases and J by 8 bases, with 3 bases of the junction left unmatched. The CDR3 is CASSPGLAGHEQFF. The CDR3, as DNA: TGTGCCAGCAGCCCGGGACTAGCGGGACATGAGCAGTTCTTC.

V is TRBV20-1 and J is TRBJ2-1; D is possibly TRBD2 (5 bases). The germline V gene has CDR1 DFQATT and CDR2 SNEGSKA (reference sequence). Trimming cost V 7 bases and J 6 bases, with 10 bases left between them. There are 11 residues in the CDR3. The CDR3 nucleotides are TGCAGTGTGGTAGCGTTCAATGAGCAGTTCTTC. Translating gives CSVVAFNEQFF.

The chain combines TRBV7-2 with TRBJ1-2; tentative D call: TRBD1 (5 bases). Per the germline V gene, CDR1 is SGHTA and CDR2 is FQGNSA. The length of the CDR3 is 13 residues. V lost 5 bases and J lost 6, with 13 bases in between. CDR3 sequence (DNA): TGTGCCAGCAGCCCCCGGGGCGGGGATGGCTACACCTTC. Its translation: CASSPRGGDGYTF.

This clone was seen only a few times. The genes are TRBV18 and TRBJ2-7; 9 nucleotides line up with TRBD2. The CDR3 is 15 amino acids. Germline V gene sequence: CDR1 KGHSH, CDR2 LQKENI. V gave up 6 bases and J gave up 0 bases; unmatched junction bases: 6. The CDR3 bases are TGTGCCAGCTCGGGAGCGGGAGGAAGCTCCTACGAGCAGTACTTC. Protein: CASSGAGGSSYEQYF.

The J gene is TRBJ2-2, the V gene TRBV9, with a possible D match to TRBD2 (6 bases). V was clipped by 0 bases and J by 0 bases, with 6 bases between them. The length of the CDR3 is 15 residues. Germline V gene lookup returns CDR1 SGDLS and CDR2 YYNGEE. CDR3 residues: CASSVGLANTGELFF. CDR3 coding DNA: TGTGCCAGCAGCGTAGGACTAGCGAACACCGGGGAGCTGTTTTTT.

The rearrangement uses TRBV9 and TRBJ2-1; 9 bases map to TRBD2. V shed 1 base, J shed 7 bases, and the junction held 6 bases outside the gene matches. The CDR3 has 15 amino acids. Germline V gene data show CDR1 as SGDLS and CDR2 as YYNGEE. The CDR3 nucleotides read TGTGCCAGCAGCGTATTGCTAGCGGGAAGAAATGAGCAGTTCTTC. Protein: CASSVLLAGRNEQFF.

The genes are TRBV7-2 and TRBJ2-2; D gene unclear. Trimming took 3 bases from V and 4 from J, leaving 9 bases between them. The CDR3 has 14 amino acids. CDR1 is SGHTA and CDR2 is FQGNSA in the germline V gene. In DNA form, the CDR3 reads TGTGCCAGCAGCTTCCGAGCGACCACCGGGGAGCTGTTTTTT. Protein: CASSFRATTGELFF. The complete variable domain, with remaining parts taken from reference TRBV7-2 and TRBJ2-2, reads GAGVSQSPSNKVTEKGKDVELRCDPISGHTALYWYRQSLGQGLEFLIYFQGNSAPDKSGLPSDRFSAERTGGSVSTLTIQRTQQEDSAVYLCASSFRATTGELFFGEGSRLTVL.

V is TRBV5-6 and J is TRBJ2-1, with D perhaps TRBD2 (6 bases). V lost 4 bases, J lost 6 bases, and 23 bases lay in between. Germline CDR1 SGHDT, CDR2 YYEEEE. The length of the CDR3 is 17 residues. The CDR3 coding sequence is TGTGCCAGCAGCAAATTGGTGGGGGGACGGGGAGCCAATGAGCAGTTCTTC. This sequence encodes CASSKLVGGRGANEQFF.